This T cell receptor (beta chain) emerged from a study of cytomegalovirus exposure and HLA in healthy donors. General study results and limits: In a later analysis, most CMV-associated TCR beta chains appeared HLA-restricted.

Primers for the PCR totalled 60 Vbeta and 13 Jbeta. This table comes from immunoSEQ multiplex PCR, and its TCRdb copy is limited to in-frame clones, with some not included. The data show about 200,000 clones, about four fifths seen once. Germline loops: CDR1 MNHNS, CDR2 SASEGT. The V and J ends lost 2 bases and 1 base respectively, with 14 bases between them. The CDR3 length is 16 residues. Concerning this clone: The antigen is undetermined.

The sequence derives from a man aged 18 to 30 in good health and CMV-seronegative. J is TRBJ1-2 and V is TRBV6-1, with TRBD1 as a possible D gene (6 bases). Sequencing input: PBMCs. CDR3 DNA sequence: TGTGCCAGCAGTGAACATGAACAGGGCCTTAACTATGGCTACACCTTC. It codes for CASSEHEQGLNYGYTF.